This T cell receptor (beta chain) comes out of a study of T cells after yellow fever vaccination. Findings of the study overall: Clonotypes shared by both compartments, CD4 and CD8, made up a small share. Booster sampling recovered most clones from primary vaccination (96% CD4, approximately 88% CD8).

As TCR cDNA was made by 5'RACE template switching, a universal primer site and UMIs were added. One entry per CDR3 protein results from TCRdb running MiXCR on the 5' RACE reads. Of hundreds of thousands of distinct CDR3 sequences in the sample, 6.2% are singletons; the top ten hold 15%. CDR1 LNHDA and CDR2 SQIVND come from the germline V gene (reference sequence). CDR3 length equals 17 residues. Trimming cost V 7 bases and J 3 bases; bases outside gene matches: 11. In the case of this clonotype: The antigen is not known.

This TCR came from a man in his thirties or forties who received the YFV17D yellow fever vaccine. This specimen consisted of PBMCs, obtained 5 days after the yellow fever booster vaccination. The V gene is TRBV19, the J gene TRBJ2-6, with 8 bases lining up with TRBD1. The CDR3 nucleotides read TGTGCCAGTATAGTCCCAGGGGGCGTTGATGGGGCCAACGTCCTGACTTTC. Protein sequence: CASIVPGGVDGANVLTF.